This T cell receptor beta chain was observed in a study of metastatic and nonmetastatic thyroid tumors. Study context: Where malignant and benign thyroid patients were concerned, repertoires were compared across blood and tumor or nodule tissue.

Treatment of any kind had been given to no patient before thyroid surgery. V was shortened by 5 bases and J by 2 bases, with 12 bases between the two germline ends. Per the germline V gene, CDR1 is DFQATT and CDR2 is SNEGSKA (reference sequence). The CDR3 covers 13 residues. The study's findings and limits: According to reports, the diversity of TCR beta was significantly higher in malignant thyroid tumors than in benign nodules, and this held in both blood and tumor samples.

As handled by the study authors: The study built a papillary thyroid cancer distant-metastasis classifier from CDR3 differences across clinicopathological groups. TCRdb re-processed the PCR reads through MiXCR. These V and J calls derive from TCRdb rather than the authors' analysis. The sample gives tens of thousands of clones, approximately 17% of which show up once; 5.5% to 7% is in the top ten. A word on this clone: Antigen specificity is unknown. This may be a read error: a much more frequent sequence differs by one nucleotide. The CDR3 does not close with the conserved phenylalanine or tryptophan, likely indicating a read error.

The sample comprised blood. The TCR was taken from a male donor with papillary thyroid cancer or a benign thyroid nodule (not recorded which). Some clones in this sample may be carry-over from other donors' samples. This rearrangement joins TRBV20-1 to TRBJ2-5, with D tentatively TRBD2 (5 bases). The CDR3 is CSAGVRGQETQYL. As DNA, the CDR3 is TGCAGTGCTGGAGTCCGGGGACAAGAGACCCAGTACCTC.